One and the same sample provided the 21 T cell receptor beta chains below, sequenced in a study of regulatory T cells in long-lasting Graves disease. Investigators prepared the TCR beta libraries by applying iRepertoire HTBI primers and Arm-PCR of CDR3 regions. TCRdb reprocessed the multiplex PCR reads via MiXCR and lists one record per CDR3 protein. The data hold about 300,000 distinct CDR3 sequences, with roughly 21% observed a single time. The sample's time point: persistent/refractory GD, antithyroid drugs over 5 years with positive TRAb. PBMCs were the source of the RNA used for TCR sequencing. Source: peripheral blood mononuclear cells (PBMCs), taken when the disease was refractory, from a patient treated with antithyroid drugs. These TCRs come from a female donor with Graves disease.

This chain connects TRBV7-3 to TRBJ1-2; a weak D match, TRBD1 (6 bases). V was cut by 5 bases and J by 4 bases, with 17 bases left in between. The CDR3 contains 15 residues. The germline gives CDR1 SGHTA, CDR2 FQGTGA. CDR3 in amino acids: CASSPSPGELYGYTF. CDR3 nucleotide sequence: TGTGCCAGCAGCCCCTCCCCAGGGGAGCTCTATGGCTACACCTTC.

This clonotype was detected only a few times. J is TRBJ2-7 and V is TRBV29-1; 10 nucleotides line up with TRBD1. This CDR3 is 14 amino acids long. Germline lookup yields CDR1 SQVTM and CDR2 ANQGSEA. J was trimmed by 2 bases and V by 6 bases; bases with no gene match: 7. CDR3 loop: CSVITGQGTYEQYF. The CDR3 coding sequence is TGCAGCGTGATTACGGGACAGGGGACCTACGAGCAGTACTTC.

This clonotype has a handful of counts. A much larger clone differs from this one at a single base, so this may be a read error. V gene TRBV7-2 combines with J gene TRBJ1-5, with a possible D match to TRBD1 (5 bases). V was pared by 5 bases and J by 5 bases, with 13 bases between. The CDR3 is made up of 14 amino acids. Germline CDR1 reads SGHTA; CDR2 reads FQGNSA. For the CDR3, the DNA is TGTGCCAGCAGCCCGGACAAGACGTATCAGCCCCAGCATTTT. Amino acid sequence: CASSPDKTYQPQHF.

This clonotype was counted many times. This sequence joins TRBV7-3 and TRBJ1-1; D possibly corresponds to TRBD1 (5 bases). Germline CDR1 is SGHTA and CDR2 is FQGTGA. V was clipped by 5 bases and J by 2 bases, with 9 bases between them. CDR3 length equals 13 residues. For the CDR3, the DNA is TGTGCCAGCAGCATAGACAGAAACACTGAAGCTTTCTTT. It yields the protein CASSIDRNTEAFF.

This sequence joins TRBV30 and TRBJ1-6; D is unresolved. V was trimmed by 1 base and J by 8 bases, leaving 9 bases between them. Germline lookup yields CDR1 GTSNPN and CDR2 SVGIG (reference sequence). The CDR3 has 13 residues. In nucleotides, the CDR3 is TGTGCCTGGAGTGGGCAGAGGGATTCACCCCTCCACTTT. It specifies CAWSGQRDSPLHF.

This clonotype was seen more than once but under ten times. The chain is built from TRBV20-1 and TRBJ1-6; D gene ambiguous. The CDR3 is made up of 12 amino acids. V lost 0 bases to trimming and J lost 6 bases, with 3 bases between them. Germline assignment: CDR1 DFQATT and CDR2 SNEGSKA (reference sequence). CDR3 nucleotide sequence: TGCAGTGCTAGAGACGGTAATTCACCCCTCCACTTT. It encodes CSARDGNSPLHF.

This clonotype was detected only a few times. The chain recombines TRBV10-3 with TRBJ2-7; D might be TRBD1 or TRBD2, each matching 6 bases. The CDR3 is made up of 15 amino acids. Germline loops: CDR1 ENHRY, CDR2 SYGVKD. Trimming cost V 2 bases and J 3 bases, with 14 bases left between them. This CDR3 reads CAISEGVGGLYEQYF. The DNA for the CDR3 is TGTGCCATCAGTGAGGGAGTGGGGGGCCTCTACGAGCAGTACTTC.

This clonotype showed up many times. The chain employs TRBV2 and TRBJ1-5; 7 bases line up with TRBD1. This CDR3 has 13 amino acids. V lost 6 bases and J lost 6; bases outside the gene matches: 5. The germline gives CDR1 SNHLY, CDR2 FYNNEI. CDR3 in amino acids: CASRTGITQPQHF. The CDR3 DNA reads as TGTGCCAGCAGGACAGGGATAACTCAGCCCCAGCATTTT.

This clonotype was detected only once. The chain uses TRBV7-2 and TRBJ2-1, with D possibly matching TRBD1 (7 bases). CDR3 size: 13 residues. CDR1 is SGHTA, CDR2 FQGNSA, per germline. V was trimmed by 5 bases and J by 4 bases, leaving 9 bases between them. Written as DNA, the CDR3 is TGTGCCAGCAGCGCGGGACAGTACAATGAGCAGTTCTTC. This encodes CASSAGQYNEQFF.

Many counts were recorded for this clonotype. This chain uses TRBV28 with TRBJ1-2; 8 bases agree with TRBD1. The trim removed 11 bases at V and 8 bases at J, leaving 13 bases unmatched. Germline V gene data show CDR1 as MDHEN and CDR2 as SYDVKM. This CDR3 comprises 13 residues. This chain's CDR3 is CAGTTQGARGYTF. CDR3 DNA: TGTGCCGGGACAACTCAGGGGGCGCGGGGCTACACCTTC.

This clonotype showed up many times. This chain links TRBV9 with TRBJ2-3, with D maybe TRBD2 (5 bases). The CDR3 runs 16 residues. The germline V and J ends were trimmed by 0 bases and 5 bases, with 16 bases remaining between them. The germline V gene encodes CDR1 SGDLS and CDR2 YYNGEE. The chain's CDR3 is CASSVDVGVIKDTQYF. CDR3 in DNA: TGTGCCAGCAGCGTAGACGTGGGAGTGATTAAAGATACGCAGTATTTT.

Ten or more counts support this clonotype. The chain couples TRBV20-1 to TRBJ2-4; 10 bases agree with TRBD1. CDR1 and CDR2 (germline): DFQATT, SNEGSKA (reference sequence). This CDR3 spans 15 amino acids. Trimming took 5 bases from V and 3 from J; bases not matched to a gene: 7. The CDR3 is CSAPDRGPGKNIQYF. CDR3 DNA sequence: TGCAGTGCTCCCGACAGGGGGCCGGGCAAAAACATTCAGTACTTC.

Many counts were recorded for this clonotype. The chain joins TRBV20-1 to TRBJ1-5, with TRBD1 identical over 7 bases. Germline loops: CDR1 DFQATT, CDR2 SNEGSKA (reference sequence). V lost 6 bases, J lost 1 base, and 3 bases stayed unmatched. This CDR3 contains 13 residues. The CDR3 is CSAQGQSNQPQHF. CDR3 nucleotides: TGCAGTGCCCAGGGACAGAGCAATCAGCCCCAGCATTTT.

The chain carries TRBV9 and TRBJ1-1; D call uncertain. Trimming took off 2 bases at V and 2 bases at J, with 7 bases between the two ends. This CDR3 has 13 amino acids. The germline gives CDR1 SGDLS, CDR2 YYNGEE. CDR3 region: CASSVWGNTEAFF. The CDR3 nucleotides read TGTGCCAGCAGCGTTTGGGGTAACACTGAAGCTTTCTTT. The whole variable domain, filled in from reference TRBV9 and TRBJ1-1, reads DSGVTQTPKHLITATGQRVTLRCSPRSGDLSVYWYQQSLDQGLQFLIQYYNGEERAKGNILERFSAQQFPDLHSELNLSSLELGDSALYFCASSVWGNTEAFFGQGTRLTVV.

This clonotype was recorded many times. The chain couples TRBV28 to TRBJ1-3, with 7 nucleotides matching TRBD1. There are 16 residues in the CDR3. Germline loops: CDR1 MDHEN, CDR2 SYDVKM. The ends lost 4 bases at V and 3 bases at J; junction bases unmatched: 9. Here the CDR3 DNA reads TGTGCCAGCAGTTCGCCGAAGGGGGCTGGTGGAAACACCATATATTTT. Amino acids: CASSSPKGAGGNTIYF. Combining the CDR3 with reference TRBV28 and TRBJ1-3 gives the whole variable domain DVKVTQSSRYLVKRTGEKVFLECVQDMDHENMFWYRQDPGLGLRLIYFSYDVKMKEKGDIPEGYSVSREKKERFSLILESASTNQTSMYLCASSSPKGAGGNTIYFGEGSWLTVV.

The chain uses TRBV11-1 and TRBJ2-3; TRBD1 matches at 9 bases. The ends lost 2 bases at V and 2 bases at J; junction bases unmatched: 8. Per germline, CDR1 SGHAT and CDR2 FQDESV (reference sequence). This CDR3 comprises 17 residues. DNA for the CDR3: TGTGCCAGCAGCTTATATTCGGGACAGGGTTCCACAGATACGCAGTATTTT. It translates to CASSLYSGQGSTDTQYF.

This clonotype was counted between two and nine times. The chain carries TRBV6-2 or TRBV6-3 and TRBJ2-3; D ambiguous. There are 14 residues in the CDR3. Germline V gene lookup returns CDR1 MNHEY and CDR2 SVGEGT. V lost 2 bases, J lost 1 base, and 7 bases lay in between. The CDR3 sequence is CASSYRVRTDTQYF. CDR3 DNA sequence: TGTGCCAGCAGTTACAGGGTGCGCACAGATACGCAGTATTTT.

This clonotype has ten or more counts. The chain is built from TRBV11-2 and TRBJ2-7, with 9 nucleotides matching TRBD1. The CDR3 length is 19 residues. The germline CDR1 and CDR2 sequences are SGHAT and FQNNGV. The V segment lost 5 bases and the J segment 4 bases; nucleotides outside the gene matches: 21. DNA for the CDR3: TGTGCCAGCAGCAGCTTGGCGGGGTCCTCGGGACAGGGTTTGTACGAGCAGTACTTC. Its protein product is CASSSLAGSSGQGLYEQYF.

The chain's CDR3 is CASSYIFGTQYEQYF. CDR3 nucleotides: TGTGCCAGCAGTTACATTTTCGGGACCCAATACGAGCAGTACTTC. This chain connects TRBV6-5 to TRBJ2-7; D is tentatively TRBD1 or TRBD2 (5 bases each). This CDR3 comprises 15 residues. CDR1 is MNHEY, CDR2 SVGAGI, per germline. V lost 2 bases, J lost 4 bases, and 15 bases lay in between.

The chain is built from TRBV20-1 and TRBJ1-2; no firm D call. The CDR3 is 12 residues long. The ends were cut back, 4 bases at V and 4 bases at J, with 10 bases in the middle. Looked up from germline, CDR1 is DFQATT and CDR2 is SNEGSKA (reference sequence). The chain's CDR3 is CSANGVGYGYTF. In DNA, the CDR3 is TGCAGTGCTAACGGGGTGGGCTATGGCTACACCTTC.

The chain combines TRBV19 with TRBJ1-5, with 10 bases fitting TRBD1. The V gene's germline CDR1 is LNHDA and CDR2 SQIVND (reference sequence). The J segment lost 8 bases and the V segment lost 9 bases, leaving 10 bases of the junction unmatched. The length of the CDR3 is 14 residues. CDR3 sequence reads: CASGTGEFQKPQHF. The CDR3 nucleotides read TGTGCCAGCGGGACAGGGGAGTTCCAAAAGCCCCAGCATTTT.